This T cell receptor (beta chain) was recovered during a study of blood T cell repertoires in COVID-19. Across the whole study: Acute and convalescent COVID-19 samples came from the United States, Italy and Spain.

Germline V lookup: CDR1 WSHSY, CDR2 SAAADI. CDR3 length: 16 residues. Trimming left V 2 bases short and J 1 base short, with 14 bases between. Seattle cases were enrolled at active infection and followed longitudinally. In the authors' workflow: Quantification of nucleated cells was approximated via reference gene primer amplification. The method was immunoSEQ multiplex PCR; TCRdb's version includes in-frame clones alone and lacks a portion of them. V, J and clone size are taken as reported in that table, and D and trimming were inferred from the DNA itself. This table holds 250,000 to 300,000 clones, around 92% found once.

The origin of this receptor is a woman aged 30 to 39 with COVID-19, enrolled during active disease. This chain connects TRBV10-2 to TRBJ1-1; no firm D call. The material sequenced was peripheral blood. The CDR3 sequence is CASSEPQRTANTEAFF. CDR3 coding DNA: TGCGCCAGCAGTGAGCCTCAGCGGACGGCGAACACTGAAGCTTTCTTT.